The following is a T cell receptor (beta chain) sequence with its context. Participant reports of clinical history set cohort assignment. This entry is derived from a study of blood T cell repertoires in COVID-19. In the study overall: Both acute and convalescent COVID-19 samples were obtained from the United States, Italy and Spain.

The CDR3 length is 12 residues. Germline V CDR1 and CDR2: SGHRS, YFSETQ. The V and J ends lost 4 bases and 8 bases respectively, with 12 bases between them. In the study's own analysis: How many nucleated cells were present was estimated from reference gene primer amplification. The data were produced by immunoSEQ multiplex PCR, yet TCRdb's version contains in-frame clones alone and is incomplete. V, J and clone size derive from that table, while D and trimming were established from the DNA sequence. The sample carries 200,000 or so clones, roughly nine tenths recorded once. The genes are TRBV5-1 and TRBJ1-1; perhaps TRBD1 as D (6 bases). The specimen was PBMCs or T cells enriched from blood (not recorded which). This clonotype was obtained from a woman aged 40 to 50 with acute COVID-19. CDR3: CASSTNREEAFF. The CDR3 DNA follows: TGCGCCAGCAGCACTAACAGGGAGGAAGCTTTCTTT.